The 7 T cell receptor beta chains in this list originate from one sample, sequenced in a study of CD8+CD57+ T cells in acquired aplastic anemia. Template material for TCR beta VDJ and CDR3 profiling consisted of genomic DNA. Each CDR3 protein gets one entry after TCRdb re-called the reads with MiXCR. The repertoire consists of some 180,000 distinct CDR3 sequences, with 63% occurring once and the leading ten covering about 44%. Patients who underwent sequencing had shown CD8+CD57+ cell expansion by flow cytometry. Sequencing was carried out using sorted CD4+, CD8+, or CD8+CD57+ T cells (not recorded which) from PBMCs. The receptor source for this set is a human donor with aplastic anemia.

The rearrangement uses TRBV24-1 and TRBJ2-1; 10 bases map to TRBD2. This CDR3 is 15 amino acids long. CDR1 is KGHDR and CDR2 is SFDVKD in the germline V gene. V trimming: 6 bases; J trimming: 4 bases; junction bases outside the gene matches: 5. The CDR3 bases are TGTGCCACCAGTCCAAGCGGGAGGGGATACAATGAGCAGTTCTTC. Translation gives CATSPSGRGYNEQFF.

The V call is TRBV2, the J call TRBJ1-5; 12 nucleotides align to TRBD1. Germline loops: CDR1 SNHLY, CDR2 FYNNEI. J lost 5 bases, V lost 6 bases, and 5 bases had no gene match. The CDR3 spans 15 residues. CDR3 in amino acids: CASSGTGGADQPQHF. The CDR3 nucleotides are TGTGCCAGCAGCGGGACAGGGGGCGCTGATCAGCCCCAGCATTTT.

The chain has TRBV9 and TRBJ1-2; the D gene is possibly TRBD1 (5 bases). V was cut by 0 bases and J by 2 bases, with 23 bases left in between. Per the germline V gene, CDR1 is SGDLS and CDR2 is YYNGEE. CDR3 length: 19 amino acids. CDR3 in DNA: TGTGCCAGCAGCGTAGTAGTCGATAACAGGTTTCCCCCCAACTATGGCTACACCTTC. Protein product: CASSVVVDNRFPPNYGYTF. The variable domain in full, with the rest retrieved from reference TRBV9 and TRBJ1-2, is DSGVTQTPKHLITATGQRVTLRCSPRSGDLSVYWYQQSLDQGLQFLIQYYNGEERAKGNILERFSAQQFPDLHSELNLSSLELGDSALYFCASSVVVDNRFPPNYGYTFGSGTRLTVV.

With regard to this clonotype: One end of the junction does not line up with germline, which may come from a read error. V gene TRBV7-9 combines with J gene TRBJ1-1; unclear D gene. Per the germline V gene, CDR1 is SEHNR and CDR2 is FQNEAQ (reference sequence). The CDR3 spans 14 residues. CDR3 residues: CASSQATVNTEAFF. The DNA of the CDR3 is TGCGCCAGCAGCCAAGCTACAGTGAACACTGAAGCTTTCTTT.

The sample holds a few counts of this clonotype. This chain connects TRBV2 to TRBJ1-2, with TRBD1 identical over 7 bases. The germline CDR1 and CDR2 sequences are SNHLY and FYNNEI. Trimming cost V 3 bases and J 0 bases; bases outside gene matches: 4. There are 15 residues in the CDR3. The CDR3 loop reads CASSDRGGANYGYTF. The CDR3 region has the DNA TGTGCCAGCAGTGACAGGGGGGGAGCTAACTATGGCTACACCTTC.

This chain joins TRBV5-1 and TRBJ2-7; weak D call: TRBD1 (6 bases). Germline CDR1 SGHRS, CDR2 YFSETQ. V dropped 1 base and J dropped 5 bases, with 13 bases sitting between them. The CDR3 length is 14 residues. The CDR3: CASSLTTGFHEQYF. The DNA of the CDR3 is TGCGCCAGCAGCTTGACTACAGGGTTCCACGAGCAGTACTTC.

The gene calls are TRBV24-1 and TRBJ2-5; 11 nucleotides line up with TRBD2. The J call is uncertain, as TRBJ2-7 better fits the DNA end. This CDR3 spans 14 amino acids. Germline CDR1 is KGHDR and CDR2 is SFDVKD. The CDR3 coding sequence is TGTGCCATCAAAACTAGCGGGAGCGCCTACGAGCAGTACTTC. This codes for CAIKTSGSAYEQYF.